This TCR beta chain was identified in a study of T-cell reconstitution after alpha-beta-depleted transplantation in children. Study observations and caveats: From surviving recipient T cells and thymic progenitors came the high day-60 TCRbeta diversity observed in some patients. Several hundred graft clones that had expanded were reportedly the source of alpha-beta T cells about two months after transplant. Counts and diversity of T cells one year after transplant came mostly from newly produced T cells.

The ends were cut back, 6 bases at V and 4 bases at J, with 14 bases in the middle. Germline V CDR1 and CDR2: MDHEN, SYDVKM. The CDR3 runs 14 residues. Preparing the TCRbeta library involved the use of unique molecular identifiers. TCRdb re-analysed the PCR reads in MiXCR, keeping a single row per CDR3 protein. The sample has more than 200,000 distinct CDR3 sequences; roughly 24% are singletons. With respect to this clonotype: Its antigen remains unidentified.

Sequences were derived from PBMCs, sampled before TCRalphabeta/CD19-depleted stem cell transplant. This clonotype was sampled from a girl aged 2 to 10 with Fanconi anemia, due to receive a stem cell transplant. The rearrangement joins TRBV28 to TRBJ2-3, with D possibly being TRBD1 (7 bases). As DNA, the CDR3 is TGTGCCAGCAGCGCGGGACAGCACGCAGATACGCAGTATTTT. Translation: CASSAGQHADTQYF.